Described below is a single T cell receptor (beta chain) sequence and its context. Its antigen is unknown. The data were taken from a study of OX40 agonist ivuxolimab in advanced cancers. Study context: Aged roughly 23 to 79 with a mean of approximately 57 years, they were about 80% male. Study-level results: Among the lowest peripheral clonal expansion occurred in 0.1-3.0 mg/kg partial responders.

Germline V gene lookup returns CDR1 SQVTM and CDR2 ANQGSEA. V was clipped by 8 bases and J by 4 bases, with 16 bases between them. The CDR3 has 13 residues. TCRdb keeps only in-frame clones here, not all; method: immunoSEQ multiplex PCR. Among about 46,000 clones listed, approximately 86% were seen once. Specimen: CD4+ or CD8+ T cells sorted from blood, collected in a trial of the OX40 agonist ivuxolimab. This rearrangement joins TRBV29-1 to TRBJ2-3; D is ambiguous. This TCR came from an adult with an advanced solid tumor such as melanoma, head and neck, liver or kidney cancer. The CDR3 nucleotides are TGCAGCTCCTCCGGCCGTGGCCCAGATACGCAGTATTTT. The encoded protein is CSSSGRGPDTQYF.